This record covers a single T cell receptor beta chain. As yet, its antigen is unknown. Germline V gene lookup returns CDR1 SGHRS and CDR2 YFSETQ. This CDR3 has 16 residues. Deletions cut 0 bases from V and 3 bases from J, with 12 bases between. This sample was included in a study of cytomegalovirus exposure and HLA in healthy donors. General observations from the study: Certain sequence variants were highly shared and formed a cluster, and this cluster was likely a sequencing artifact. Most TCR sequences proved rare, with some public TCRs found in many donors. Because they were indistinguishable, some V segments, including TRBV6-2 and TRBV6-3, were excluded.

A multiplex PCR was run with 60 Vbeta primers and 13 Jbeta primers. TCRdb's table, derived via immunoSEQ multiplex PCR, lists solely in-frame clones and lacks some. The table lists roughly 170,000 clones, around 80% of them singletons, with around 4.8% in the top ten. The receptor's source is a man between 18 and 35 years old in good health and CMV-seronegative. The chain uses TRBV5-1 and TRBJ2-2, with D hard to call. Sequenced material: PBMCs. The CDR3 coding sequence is TGCGCCAGCAGCTTGGCGTCTTCGGTGGACACCGGGGAGCTGTTTTTT. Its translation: CASSLASSVDTGELFF.